This is a list of T cell receptor beta chains from one sample in a study of T cell repertoires in cytomegalovirus infection. TCRdb re-analysed the reads in MiXCR, keeping a single row per CDR3 protein. The profile shows about 600,000 distinct CDR3 sequences, 20% to 25% of them singletons. The specimen sequenced was CD8+ T cells from PBMCs. The receptors originated from a human donor in good health (CMV status not recorded). Some clones in this sample may be carry-over from other donors' samples. CDR3s include the opening cysteine and the closing phenylalanine or tryptophan. D genes are given only for firm matches. Clone size is shown for a subset of rows, as once, few, many or a class of expanded clone.

CDR3aa | CDR3nt | abundance | v_gene | len | j_gene | d_gene
CASSQVWQFQETQYF | TGTGCCAGCAGCCAAGTATGGCAGTTCCAAGAGACCCAGTACTTC | NA | TRBV3-1 | 15 | TRBJ2-5 | NA
CASSSWTSGATQYF | TGTGCCAGCAGCTCCTGGACTAGCGGGGCGACGCAGTATTTT | many | TRBV11-2 | 14 | TRBJ2-3 | TRBD2
CASSYVQGAGDEQFF | TGTGCCAGCAGTTACGTACAGGGGGCGGGCGATGAGCAGTTCTTC | few | TRBV6-5 | 15 | TRBJ2-1 | TRBD1
CAIPVPRASNEQFF | TGTGCCATCCCAGTCCCTCGGGCCTCTAATGAGCAGTTCTTC | many | TRBV24-1 | 14 | TRBJ2-1 | NA
CASSLRQGQETQYF | TGTGCCAGCAGCCTGCGACAGGGCCAAGAGACCCAGTACTTC | many | TRBV7-8 | 14 | TRBJ2-5 | TRBD1
CASSQPPGGSEETQYF | TGTGCCAGCAGCCAACCACCAGGGGGGTCGGAAGAAACCCAGTACTTC | NA | TRBV14 | 16 | TRBJ2-5 | NA
CASSPTGGWDYSNQPQHF | TGTGCCAGCAGTCCTACAGGGGGATGGGATTATAGCAATCAGCCCCAGCATTTT | many | TRBV28 | 18 | TRBJ1-5 | TRBD1
CASSLPSGASTDTQYF | TGCGCCAGCAGCTTGCCCAGCGGGGCTAGCACAGATACGCAGTATTTT | few | TRBV5-1 | 16 | TRBJ2-3 | TRBD2
CASSVAAEYISGETQYF | TGTGCCAGCAGTGTCGCAGCCGAGTATATATCCGGGGAGACCCAGTACTTC | NA | TRBV28 | 17 | TRBJ2-5 | NA
CASKGGLSGNTIYF | TGTGCCAGCAAAGGGGGGCTTTCTGGAAACACCATATATTTT | NA | TRBV27 | 14 | TRBJ1-3 | NA
CSARDYRGPGNTIYF | TGCAGTGCTAGAGATTACAGGGGGCCGGGAAACACCATATATTTT | NA | TRBV20-1 | 15 | TRBJ1-3 | TRBD1
CAIRYGTANTGELFF | TGTGCCATCAGGTACGGGACGGCCAACACCGGGGAGCTGTTTTTT | few | TRBV10-3 | 15 | TRBJ2-2 | NA
CASKAGTGGTGELFF | TGTGCCAGCAAAGCCGGGACAGGGGGCACCGGGGAGCTGTTTTTT | NA | TRBV2 | 15 | TRBJ2-2 | TRBD1
CASSVISRHEQYF | TGCGCCAGCAGTGTTATCTCAAGGCACGAGCAGTACTTC | NA | TRBV10-2 | 13 | TRBJ2-7 | NA
CASSYYPGSDTQYF | TGTGCCAGCAGTTACTACCCGGGTAGTGATACGCAGTATTTT | NA | TRBV6-5 | 14 | TRBJ2-3 | NA
CSARSRGTSPTEQYF | TGCAGTGCTAGATCCCGTGGGACTTCTCCGACCGAGCAGTACTTC | few | TRBV20-1 | 15 | TRBJ2-7 | NA
CSVVTGQHYGYTF | TGCAGCGTTGTAACAGGACAACACTATGGCTACACCTTC | NA | TRBV29-1 | 13 | TRBJ1-2 | NA
CASSEQGSGGYTF | TGTGCCAGCAGTGAGCAGGGGTCGGGTGGCTACACCTTC | few | TRBV25-1 | 13 | TRBJ1-2 | NA
CASRPDRLSLNTEAFF | TGTGCCAGCAGGCCGGACAGGCTTTCCTTGAACACTGAAGCTTTCTTT | NA | TRBV2 | 16 | TRBJ1-1 | TRBD1
CASSPGLAEQFF | TGTGCCAGCAGCCCGGGGCTCGCCGAGCAGTTCTTC | NA | TRBV5-6 | 12 | TRBJ2-1 | NA
CANSFQGRADTQYF | TGTGCCAACAGCTTCCAGGGGAGGGCAGATACGCAGTATTTT | NA | TRBV7-3 | 14 | TRBJ2-3 | NA
CASSFNGATENSPLHF | TGCGCCAGCAGCTTTAACGGGGCAACAGAGAATTCACCCCTCCACTTT | NA | TRBV5-1 | 16 | TRBJ1-6 | NA
CSVWPGESSYEQYF | TGCAGCGTTTGGCCAGGGGAATCTTCCTACGAGCAGTACTTC | few | TRBV29-1 | 14 | TRBJ2-7 | NA